This is a list of T cell receptor beta chains from one sample in a study of cytomegalovirus exposure and HLA in healthy donors. Method: immunoSEQ multiplex PCR; TCRdb's copy keeps in-frame clones and lacks some. The data contain roughly 80,000 clones, nearly 95% of them singletons. The material sequenced was PBMCs. The receptor source for this set is a woman aged 18-29 years in good health and CMV-seronegative. Each CDR3 is given with its conserved first and last residue. The D gene is left open where the match is weak. Clone size is given for some rows only: seen once, a few or many times, or a class if the clone is expanded.

V gene	clone size	J gene	D gene	CDR3 protein	CDR3 DNA
TRBV7-9	NA	TRBJ1-1	NA	CASSLAPGGLSYTEAFF	TGTGCCAGCAGCCTCGCGCCCGGGGGGCTGAGCTACACTGAAGCTTTCTTT
TRBV7-9	once	TRBJ2-7	NA	CASSSGHSYEQYF	TGTGCCAGCAGCTCGGGACATTCCTACGAGCAGTACTTC
TRBV28	NA	TRBJ1-5	TRBD1	CASSDRAINQPQHF	TGTGCCAGCTCGGACAGGGCCATAAATCAGCCCCAGCATTTT
TRBV5-4	NA	TRBJ1-3	NA	CASSLMGGVQGNTIYF	TGTGCCAGCAGCTTGATGGGGGGAGTCCAAGGAAACACCATATATTTT
TRBV11-3	NA	TRBJ2-1	TRBD1	CASSRDRDNEQFF	TGTGCCAGCAGCCGAGACAGGGACAATGAGCAGTTCTTC
TRBV13	NA	TRBJ1-6	TRBD1	CASSLGPTGEISSPLHF	TGTGCCAGCAGCTTAGGCCCAACAGGGGAAATTTCTTCACCCCTCCACTTT
TRBV9	NA	TRBJ2-7	NA	CASSGVDGWVGEQYF	TGTGCCAGCAGCGGGGTTGACGGGTGGGTCGGCGAGCAGTACTTC
TRBV6-5	NA	TRBJ2-2	TRBD1	CASRGLQGESGELFF	TGTGCCAGCAGGGGGCTACAGGGGGAAAGCGGGGAGCTGTTTTTT
TRBV9	NA	TRBJ2-3	NA	CASSVVGGTDTQYF	TGTGCCAGCAGCGTAGTCGGAGGGACAGATACGCAGTATTTT
TRBV7-7	NA	TRBJ2-7	NA	CASSLGTRYEQYF	TGTGCTAGCAGCTTAGGGACAAGGTACGAGCAGTACTTC
TRBV2	once	TRBJ2-3	NA	CASSEWIEGDTQYF	TGTGCCAGCAGTGAATGGATCGAGGGAGATACGCAGTATTTT
TRBV30	NA	TRBJ1-2	TRBD1	CAWNRGSGDGYTF	TGTGCCTGGAACAGGGGAAGTGGGGATGGCTACACCTTC
TRBV25-1	NA	TRBJ1-5	NA	CASSDHSNQPQHF	TGTGCCAGCAGTGATCATAGCAATCAGCCCCAGCATTTT
TRBV9	NA	TRBJ2-1	NA	CASSVGGFTYNEQFF	TGTGCCAGCAGCGTAGGCGGTTTTACCTACAATGAGCAGTTCTTC
TRBV19	NA	TRBJ2-1	TRBD2	CASRLAGGPINEQFF	TGTGCCAGTAGGCTAGCGGGAGGTCCCATAAATGAGCAGTTCTTC
TRBV6-4	once	TRBJ2-1	TRBD1	CASSEGDSSYNEQFF	TGTGCCAGCAGTGAGGGGGACAGCTCCTACAATGAGCAGTTCTTC
TRBV28	few	TRBJ2-7	TRBD2	CASVFSGAPYEQYF	TGTGCCAGCGTTTTTAGCGGGGCCCCCTACGAGCAGTACTTC
TRBV21-1	NA	TRBJ1-1	NA	CASSKRQFMNTEAFF	TGTGCCAGCAGCAAACGACAGTTCATGAACACTGAAGCTTTCTTT
TRBV7-2	NA	TRBJ1-1	NA	CASSLGAGAATEAFF	TGTGCCAGCAGCCTAGGGGCGGGGGCGGCAACTGAAGCTTTCTTT
TRBV6-6	NA	TRBJ2-5	TRBD2	CASRRGLAGGQETQYF	TGTGCCAGCAGACGCGGACTAGCGGGAGGGCAAGAGACCCAGTACTTC
TRBV19	NA	TRBJ2-7	NA	CASSGGQTGYEQYF	TGTGCCAGTAGTGGGGGACAAACCGGCTACGAGCAGTACTTC
TRBV11-2	NA	TRBJ2-1	NA	CASSSGLQPNEQFF	TGTGCCAGCAGCTCAGGACTCCAACCGAATGAGCAGTTCTTC
TRBV4-1	NA	TRBJ2-1	TRBD1	CASSQGQGVHNEQFF	TGCGCCAGCAGCCAAGGACAGGGAGTGCACAATGAGCAGTTCTTC
TRBV4-1	once	TRBJ1-1	NA	CASSQDLDGWTEAFF	TGCGCCAGCAGCCAAGATCTTGACGGGTGGACTGAAGCTTTCTTT
TRBV15	NA	TRBJ2-1	TRBD2	CATSRSGSGGLYNEQFF	TGTGCCACCAGCAGGTCGGGTAGCGGGGGCCTGTACAATGAGCAGTTCTTC
TRBV6-5	NA	TRBJ2-7	TRBD2	CASSYSGLGWSEQYF	TGTGCCAGCAGTTACTCTGGACTAGGTTGGTCCGAGCAGTACTTC
TRBV28	NA	TRBJ2-7	TRBD1	CASSLTGVHYEQYF	TGTGCCAGCAGTTTGACAGGGGTGCACTACGAGCAGTACTTC
TRBV19	once	TRBJ2-2	TRBD2	CASSIPGLETGELFF	TGTGCCAGTAGTATACCGGGACTAGAAACCGGGGAGCTGTTTTTT
TRBV2	NA	TRBJ2-2	TRBD2	CASSRSSGRNTGELFF	TGTGCCAGCAGTAGGTCTAGCGGGAGGAACACCGGGGAGCTGTTTTTT
TRBV5-1	NA	TRBJ2-7	TRBD2	CASSFSGRGYEQYF	TGCGCCAGCAGCTTTAGCGGGAGAGGGTACGAGCAGTACTTC
TRBV2	NA	TRBJ2-7	TRBD2	CASNGLGTSGGLYEQYF	TGTGCCAGCAACGGACTTGGGACTAGCGGGGGGTTGTACGAGCAGTACTTC
TRBV19	NA	TRBJ2-1	TRBD1	CASTTGTGAPNEQFF	TGTGCCAGTACCACCGGGACAGGGGCTCCCAATGAGCAGTTCTTC
TRBV6-5	NA	TRBJ2-7	NA	CASKRLDEQYF	TGTGCCAGTAAGAGGTTGGACGAGCAGTACTTC
TRBV27	NA	TRBJ1-6	NA	CASSYYSDGNNSPLHF	TGTGCCAGCAGTTACTACAGCGACGGGAATAATTCACCCCTCCACTTT
TRBV19	NA	TRBJ1-5	NA	CASSIQGRGNQPQHF	TGTGCCAGTAGTATACAGGGTAGGGGCAATCAGCCCCAGCATTTT
TRBV4-1	NA	TRBJ2-5	TRBD2	CASSQPGGRAAETQYF	TGCGCCAGCAGCCAGCCGGGGGGGAGGGCCGCGGAGACCCAGTACTTC
TRBV6-1	NA	TRBJ1-5	NA	CASSEEATRGGVSNQPQHF	TGTGCCAGCAGTGAAGAAGCCACCCGGGGGGGGGTTAGCAATCAGCCCCAGCATTTT
TRBV4-1	NA	TRBJ2-3	TRBD1	CASSPQPGQGTDTQYF	TGCGCCAGCAGCCCCCAACCGGGACAGGGCACAGATACGCAGTATTTT
TRBV7-9	NA	TRBJ2-1	TRBD2	CASSAGGSSYNEQFF	TGTGCCAGCAGCGCGGGGGGAAGCTCCTACAATGAGCAGTTCTTC
TRBV7-3	NA	TRBJ2-5	TRBD1	CASSLGTGDVKTQYF	TGTGCCAGCAGCTTAGGGACAGGGGATGTCAAGACCCAGTACTTC
TRBV27	NA	TRBJ2-3	TRBD1	CASSVKDRDTDTQYF	TGTGCCAGCAGTGTTAAGGACAGGGATACAGATACGCAGTATTTT
TRBV6-1	few	TRBJ2-3	TRBD2	CASSVGLAGGDTQYF	TGTGCCAGCAGTGTGGGACTAGCGGGGGGAGATACGCAGTATTTT
TRBV11-2	once	TRBJ2-1	NA	CASSLGTEDEQFF	TGTGCCAGCAGCTTAGGGACAGAGGATGAGCAGTTCTTC
TRBV2	NA	TRBJ2-7	TRBD2	CASRKNSGRAYEQYF	TGTGCCAGCAGGAAAAATAGCGGGAGAGCCTACGAGCAGTACTTC
TRBV4-3	NA	TRBJ2-1	TRBD2	CASSQVASGGQFF	TGCGCCAGCAGCCAGGTCGCTAGCGGGGGGCAGTTCTTC
TRBV5-6	NA	TRBJ1-6	NA	CASSLGAFSPLHF	TGTGCCAGCAGCTTGGGCGCATTTTCACCCCTCCACTTT
TRBV4-1	NA	TRBJ2-1	NA	CASSQGWTKTYNEQFF	TGCGCCAGCAGCCAAGGCTGGACTAAGACTTACAATGAGCAGTTCTTC
TRBV7-2	NA	TRBJ2-7	TRBD2	CASSTGGAYEQYF	TGTGCCAGCAGCACGGGGGGAGCCTACGAGCAGTACTTC
TRBV13	NA	TRBJ2-1	NA	CASSLVVEQFF	TGTGCCAGCAGCTTAGTAGTTGAGCAGTTCTTC
TRBV2	NA	TRBJ1-5	NA	CASSDSRHSNQPQHF	TGTGCCAGCAGTGACAGCAGACATAGCAATCAGCCCCAGCATTTT
TRBV4-3	NA	TRBJ2-2	NA	CASSQYRQGGTGELFF	TGCGCCAGCAGCCAATATCGGCAGGGGGGCACCGGGGAGCTGTTTTTT
TRBV10-3	NA	TRBJ1-1	NA	CAIRGPMNTEAFF	TGTGCCATCAGGGGCCCCATGAACACTGAAGCTTTCTTT
TRBV4-2	NA	TRBJ1-2	TRBD1	CASSQDHPGGFYGYTF	TGTGCCAGCAGCCAAGATCATCCAGGGGGCTTCTATGGCTACACCTTC